Listed below are T cell receptor beta chains from one sample, sequenced in a study of T cells in Graves' hyperthyroidism and ophthalmopathy. Each CDR3 protein gets one entry after TCRdb re-called the multiplex PCR reads with MiXCR. The sample lists roughly 550,000 distinct CDR3 sequences; roughly 16% were seen once. The specimen was blood. These receptor sequences come from a woman in her twenties or thirties with Graves' ophthalmopathy. The CDR3 runs from the conserved cysteine through the conserved F or W. A D gene is named only where the DNA matches it firmly. Part of the rows lack a size; the others show once, few, many or a class for expanded clones.

D gene: TRBD2; CDR3 length: 14; clone size: -; J gene: TRBJ2-1; V gene: TRBV7-2; CDR3 protein: CASSSTSGMHEQFF; CDR3 DNA: TGTGCCAGCAGCTCAACTAGCGGGATGCATGAGCAGTTCTTC
D gene: TRBD1; CDR3 length: 15; clone size: few; J gene: TRBJ1-4; V gene: TRBV9; CDR3 protein: CASSSSGTAYEKLFF; CDR3 DNA: TGTGCCAGCAGCTCAAGCGGGACAGCGTATGAAAAACTGTTTTTT
D gene: -; CDR3 length: 15; clone size: -; J gene: TRBJ1-3; V gene: TRBV9; CDR3 protein: CASSVGGAAGNTIYF; CDR3 DNA: TGTGCCAGCAGCGTAGGGGGCGCCGCTGGAAACACCATATATTTT
D gene: -; CDR3 length: 14; clone size: few; J gene: TRBJ1-4; V gene: TRBV9; CDR3 protein: CASSVKTTNEKLFF; CDR3 DNA: TGTGCCAGCAGCGTAAAGACAACTAATGAAAAACTGTTTTTT
D gene: TRBD2; CDR3 length: 19; clone size: many; J gene: TRBJ2-3; V gene: TRBV3-1; CDR3 protein: CASSQAGLAGGTSTDTQYF; CDR3 DNA: TGTGCCAGCAGCCAAGCGGGACTAGCGGGAGGAACTAGCACAGATACGCAGTATTTT
D gene: TRBD1; CDR3 length: 15; clone size: many; J gene: TRBJ2-7; V gene: TRBV5-1; CDR3 protein: CASSSDRGATYEQYF; CDR3 DNA: TGCGCCAGCAGCTCCGACAGGGGCGCTACCTACGAGCAGTACTTC
D gene: -; CDR3 length: 13; clone size: -; J gene: TRBJ1-2; V gene: TRBV7-9; CDR3 protein: CASTGQGNYGYTF; CDR3 DNA: TGTGCCAGCACTGGGCAGGGTAACTATGGCTACACCTTC
D gene: -; CDR3 length: 18; clone size: -; J gene: TRBJ1-6; V gene: TRBV3-2; CDR3 protein: CASSHYLQDEGYNSPLHF; CDR3 DNA: TGTGCCAGCAGCCACTATCTACAGGACGAGGGATATAATTCACCCCTCCACTTT
D gene: TRBD1; CDR3 length: 14; clone size: many; J gene: TRBJ2-5; V gene: TRBV20-1; CDR3 protein: CSARGRTGAETQYF; CDR3 DNA: TGCAGTGCTAGAGGTCGTACAGGGGCGGAGACCCAGTACTTC
D gene: TRBD1; CDR3 length: 17; clone size: many; J gene: TRBJ2-1; V gene: TRBV7-2; CDR3 protein: CASSTRTGTGGYNEQFF; CDR3 DNA: TGTGCCAGCAGCACACGCACCGGGACAGGGGGCTACAATGAGCAGTTCTTC
D gene: -; CDR3 length: 13; clone size: many; J gene: TRBJ2-3; V gene: TRBV20-1; CDR3 protein: CSARDTSTDTQYF; CDR3 DNA: TGCAGTGCGCGGGACACTAGCACAGATACGCAGTATTTT
D gene: -; CDR3 length: 16; clone size: few; J gene: TRBJ2-5; V gene: TRBV11-3; CDR3 protein: CASSLRHRPTQETQYF; CDR3 DNA: TGTGCCAGCAGCTTGAGACACCGACCAACCCAAGAGACCCAGTACTTC
D gene: -; CDR3 length: 12; clone size: -; J gene: TRBJ2-1; V gene: TRBV6-2/TRBV6-3; CDR3 protein: CASTRTGNEQFF; CDR3 DNA: TGTGCCAGCACGAGGACCGGCAATGAGCAGTTCTTC
D gene: TRBD1; CDR3 length: 15; clone size: -; J gene: TRBJ2-2; V gene: TRBV11-3; CDR3 protein: CASSPDRVSAGELFF; CDR3 DNA: TGTGCCAGCAGCCCGGACAGGGTGTCGGCCGGGGAGCTGTTTTTT
D gene: -; CDR3 length: 16; clone size: many; J gene: TRBJ1-6; V gene: TRBV2; CDR3 protein: CASSPSGLGGNSPLHF; CDR3 DNA: TGTGCCAGCAGCCCGTCAGGGTTGGGGGGAAATTCACCCCTCCACTTT
D gene: -; CDR3 length: 10; clone size: many; J gene: TRBJ1-2; V gene: TRBV28; CDR3 protein: CASRKGGYTF; CDR3 DNA: TGTGCCAGCAGGAAGGGGGGCTACACCTTC
D gene: -; CDR3 length: 16; clone size: few; J gene: TRBJ1-5; V gene: TRBV25-1; CDR3 protein: CASSEFRDPGLQPQHF; CDR3 DNA: TGTGCCAGCAGTGAATTCCGGGACCCGGGACTCCAGCCCCAGCATTTT
D gene: TRBD2; CDR3 length: 17; clone size: many; J gene: TRBJ2-1; V gene: TRBV30; CDR3 protein: CAWSGQVYQRGDNEQFF; CDR3 DNA: TGTGCCTGGAGCGGACAGGTATACCAGCGGGGGGACAATGAGCAGTTCTTC
D gene: TRBD1; CDR3 length: 15; clone size: -; J gene: TRBJ1-5; V gene: TRBV27; CDR3 protein: CASSFFPRQGQSQHF; CDR3 DNA: TGTGCCAGCAGTTTTTTTCCAAGACAGGGTCAGTCCCAGCATTTT
D gene: -; CDR3 length: 15; clone size: -; J gene: TRBJ1-5; V gene: TRBV6-1; CDR3 protein: CASSLGLRVNQPQHF; CDR3 DNA: TGTGCCAGCAGCCTGGGACTGCGGGTCAATCAGCCCCAGCATTTT
D gene: TRBD2; CDR3 length: 15; clone size: many; J gene: TRBJ2-7; V gene: TRBV2; CDR3 protein: CASREDSGTNYEQYF; CDR3 DNA: TGTGCCAGCAGGGAAGATAGCGGGACTAACTACGAGCAGTACTTC
D gene: -; CDR3 length: 13; clone size: few; J gene: TRBJ1-2; V gene: TRBV6-1; CDR3 protein: CASSEQGTDGYTF; CDR3 DNA: TGTGCCAGCAGCGAACAGGGTACGGATGGCTACACCTTC
D gene: TRBD1; CDR3 length: 14; clone size: -; J gene: TRBJ2-2; V gene: TRBV20-1; CDR3 protein: CSASGTANTGELFF; CDR3 DNA: TGCAGTGCTAGCGGGACAGCGAACACCGGGGAGCTGTTTTTT
D gene: -; CDR3 length: 14; clone size: few; J gene: TRBJ2-5; V gene: TRBV5-1; CDR3 protein: CASSRDYAYETQYF; CDR3 DNA: TGCGCCAGCAGCCGAGACTACGCTTATGAGACCCAGTACTTC
D gene: -; CDR3 length: 15; clone size: many; J gene: TRBJ1-3; V gene: TRBV11-2; CDR3 protein: CASRDPWGSGNTIYF; CDR3 DNA: TGTGCCAGCAGAGACCCGTGGGGCTCTGGAAACACCATATATTTT
D gene: -; CDR3 length: 17; clone size: -; J gene: TRBJ2-2; V gene: TRBV6-2/TRBV6-3; CDR3 protein: CASSYPTGTPSGGELFF; CDR3 DNA: TGTGCCAGCAGTTACCCCACTGGGACTCCCTCGGGAGGGGAGCTGTTTTTT
D gene: -; CDR3 length: 14; clone size: -; J gene: TRBJ1-1; V gene: TRBV4-1; CDR3 protein: CASSQAIGATEAFF; CDR3 DNA: TGCGCCAGCAGCCAAGCCATAGGTGCCACTGAAGCTTTCTTT
D gene: TRBD2; CDR3 length: 16; clone size: -; J gene: TRBJ2-1; V gene: TRBV15; CDR3 protein: CATSRGAGVGYNEQFF; CDR3 DNA: TGTGCCACCAGCAGGGGTGCGGGAGTAGGCTACAATGAGCAGTTCTTC
D gene: TRBD2; CDR3 length: 15; clone size: -; J gene: TRBJ2-2; V gene: TRBV5-1; CDR3 protein: CASSTGLAGVGELFF; CDR3 DNA: TGCGCCAGCAGCACGGGACTAGCCGGGGTCGGGGAGCTGTTTTTT
D gene: -; CDR3 length: 13; clone size: many; J gene: TRBJ1-1; V gene: TRBV6-1; CDR3 protein: CASRSSGNTEAFF; CDR3 DNA: TGTGCCAGCAGATCATCGGGGAACACTGAAGCTTTCTTT
D gene: -; CDR3 length: 14; clone size: -; J gene: TRBJ2-1; V gene: TRBV5-1; CDR3 protein: CASSVVSALDEQFF; CDR3 DNA: TGTGCCAGCAGTGTTGTCTCTGCGCTCGATGAGCAGTTCTTC
D gene: -; CDR3 length: 15; clone size: many; J gene: TRBJ2-3; V gene: TRBV13; CDR3 protein: CASSLERTSTDTQYF; CDR3 DNA: TGTGCCAGCAGCTTAGAGCGAACTAGCACAGATACGCAGTATTTT
D gene: -; CDR3 length: 14; clone size: -; J gene: TRBJ1-3; V gene: TRBV6-1; CDR3 protein: CASSGPGPGNTIYF; CDR3 DNA: TGTGCCAGCAGTGGGCCAGGGCCTGGAAACACCATATATTTT
D gene: -; CDR3 length: 11; clone size: many; J gene: TRBJ1-1; V gene: TRBV20-1; CDR3 protein: CSAREGTEAFF; CDR3 DNA: TGCAGTGCTAGAGAAGGGACAGAAGCTTTCTTT
D gene: -; CDR3 length: 16; clone size: -; J gene: TRBJ2-3; V gene: TRBV27; CDR3 protein: CASSQKGTRPGDTQYF; CDR3 DNA: TGTGCCAGCAGCCAGAAAGGGACCCGGCCGGGGGATACGCAGTATTTT
D gene: -; CDR3 length: 13; clone size: -; J gene: TRBJ1-1; V gene: TRBV7-2; CDR3 protein: CASSRSVNTEAFF; CDR3 DNA: TGTGCCAGCAGTAGGTCCGTGAACACTGAAGCTTTCTTT
D gene: -; CDR3 length: 15; clone size: many; J gene: TRBJ1-4; V gene: TRBV7-3; CDR3 protein: CASSPAGRPNEKLFF; CDR3 DNA: TGTGCCAGCAGCCCCGCTGGGAGGCCCAATGAAAAACTGTTTTTT
D gene: -; CDR3 length: 13; clone size: many; J gene: TRBJ2-7; V gene: TRBV5-1; CDR3 protein: CASSLTTGYEQYF; CDR3 DNA: TGCGCCAGCAGCTTGACGACAGGCTACGAGCAGTACTTC
D gene: TRBD1; CDR3 length: 14; clone size: few; J gene: TRBJ1-6; V gene: TRBV5-1; CDR3 protein: CASSPGTAGSPLHF; CDR3 DNA: TGCGCCAGCAGCCCCGGGACAGCGGGGTCACCCCTCCACTTT
D gene: -; CDR3 length: 13; clone size: many; J gene: TRBJ2-5; V gene: TRBV6-1; CDR3 protein: CASSRGSEETQYF; CDR3 DNA: TGTGCCAGCTCTAGGGGCTCGGAAGAGACCCAGTACTTC
D gene: TRBD1; CDR3 length: 15; clone size: few; J gene: TRBJ2-7; V gene: TRBV7-9; CDR3 protein: CASGPLNRGSYEQYF; CDR3 DNA: TGTGCCAGCGGACCCCTAAACAGGGGATCCTACGAGCAGTACTTC